A single sample gave rise to the 10 T cell receptor beta chains below, sequenced in a study of shared clonotypes between healthy human individuals. The naive CD8 fraction comprised CD45RO-negative cells positively selected for CCR7 and excluded terminally differentiated effector memory CD45RA+ cells. The assay was immunoSEQ multiplex PCR, and TCRdb's table has in-frame clones only and misses some. The sample shows around 1.9 million clones, 93% of them seen only once. The source material was naive CD8+ T cells from PBMCs. Source of these receptors: a man aged 18 to 30 in good health. Some clones in this sample may be carry-over from other donors' samples.

The genes are TRBV11-3 and TRBJ2-3; 12 nucleotides agree with TRBD2. This CDR3 has 18 residues. Germline V lookup: CDR1 SGHNT, CDR2 YENEEA. V lost 4 bases and J lost 0; bases outside the gene matches: 8. CDR3 nucleotides: TGTGCCAGCAGCTCAAGACTAGCGGGAGTTTCTAGCACAGATACGCAGTATTTT. Translation: CASSSRLAGVSSTDTQYF.

The rearrangement uses TRBV7-8 and TRBJ2-5; weak D call: TRBD2 (6 bases). V lost 10 bases, J lost 3 bases, and 15 bases lay in between. Looked up from germline, CDR1 is SGHVS and CDR2 is FQNEAQ. The CDR3 consists of 13 residues. The CDR3 DNA reads as TGTGCCACCCGGGACTCCAACGAAGAGACCCAGTACTTC. It yields the protein CATRDSNEETQYF.

V gene TRBV7-6 combines with J gene TRBJ1-1, with 8 bases lining up with TRBD1. Germline CDR1 and CDR2: SGHVS and FNYEAQ. The CDR3 runs 15 residues. V lost 5 bases and J lost 7; bases outside the gene matches: 12. The CDR3, as DNA: TGTGCCAGCAGCATCGGACAGGGTGGTAAAGGTGAAGCTTTCTTT. As protein: CASSIGQGGKGEAFF.

The V and J genes are TRBV7-3 and TRBJ2-7; no firm D call. This CDR3 spans 13 amino acids. V was pared by 3 bases and J by 2 bases, with 8 bases between. Germline values: CDR1 SGHTA, CDR2 FQGTGA. CDR3 nucleotide sequence: TGTGCCAGCAGCTTCGGGTTTACCTACGAGCAGTACTTC. Protein product: CASSFGFTYEQYF.

J is TRBJ2-3 and V is TRBV7-9, with no clear D. V lost 5 bases to trimming and J lost 2 bases, with 11 bases between them. Germline CDR1 reads SEHNR; CDR2 reads FQNEAQ (reference sequence). The CDR3 is made up of 14 amino acids. The CDR3 DNA reads TGTGCCAGCAGCCCTCGGACCCTCACAGATACGCAGTATTTT. It is translated as CASSPRTLTDTQYF.

The genes are TRBV28 and TRBJ2-7; no clear D gene. This CDR3 contains 15 residues. Germline CDR1 and CDR2: MDHEN and SYDVKM. Trimming cost V 6 bases and J 0 bases, with 15 bases left between them. The CDR3: CASRGRDRSSYEQYF. The CDR3 DNA follows: TGTGCCAGCAGGGGAAGAGATCGAAGCTCCTACGAGCAGTACTTC.

This rearrangement joins TRBV19 to TRBJ2-7, with D possibly TRBD1 on 5 matching bases. Germline V CDR1 and CDR2: LNHDA, SQIVND (reference sequence). V dropped 3 bases and J dropped 5 bases, with 17 bases sitting between them. The CDR3 consists of 15 residues. CDR3 coding DNA: TGTGCCAGTAGTATCCGGGCAGGGCGAGGTGACGAGCAGTACTTC. The encoded protein is CASSIRAGRGDEQYF.

This sequence joins TRBV4-1 and TRBJ2-3; D perhaps matches TRBD1 (6 bases). V gave up 2 bases and J gave up 0 bases, with 9 bases separating them. CDR1 and CDR2 (germline): MGHRA, YSYEKL. The length of the CDR3 is 15 residues. CDR3 sequence (DNA): TGCGCCAGCAGCCAAAGGACAGCAAGCACAGATACGCAGTATTTT. It specifies CASSQRTASTDTQYF.

This rearrangement joins TRBV5-8 to TRBJ2-2; 9 bases agree with TRBD1. The trim removed 0 bases at V and 5 bases at J, leaving 14 bases unmatched. This CDR3 spans 19 amino acids. Germline values: CDR1 SGHTS, CDR2 YDEGEE. CDR3 DNA: TGTGCCAGCAGCTTGGACGATAGGCGGGACAGGGATTCTACCGGGGAGCTGTTTTTT. This sequence encodes CASSLDDRRDRDSTGELFF.

The chain recombines TRBV7-3 with TRBJ2-2, with TRBD2 matching 7 bases. CDR3 size: 17 residues. The ends lost 4 bases at V and 5 bases at J; junction bases unmatched: 13. CDR1 and CDR2 (germline): SGHTA, FQGTGA. The CDR3: CASSSTRQSGGTGELFF. DNA of the CDR3: TGTGCCAGCAGCTCAACCCGGCAATCGGGAGGAACCGGGGAGCTGTTTTTT.